A selection of T cell receptor beta chains follows, all from one sample in a study of OX40 agonist ivuxolimab in advanced cancers. Clones were read by immunoSEQ multiplex PCR, and TCRdb kept only the in-frame ones, dropping some. Found here are 100,000 or so clones, about 90% of them singletons; the top ten hold over 0.8%. The source was CD4+ or CD8+ T cells sorted from blood, collected in a trial of the OX40 agonist ivuxolimab. The source is an adult with an advanced solid tumor such as melanoma, head and neck, liver or kidney cancer. Both conserved end residues are part of each CDR3. D genes are given only for firm matches. Rows may omit the clone size; those that give it use once, few, many or a size class.

d_gene | j_gene | abundance | v_gene | CDR3aa | CDR3nt
TRBD2 | TRBJ2-5 | once | TRBV5-1 | CASSLALAGPLAETQYF | TGCGCCAGCAGCTTGGCCCTAGCGGGCCCACTTGCGGAGACCCAGTACTTC
TRBD1 | TRBJ1-1 | . | TRBV2 | CASSEARQGAPWSTEAFF | TGTGCCAGCAGTGAAGCACGACAGGGGGCTCCCTGGTCGACTGAAGCTTTCTTT
. | TRBJ1-3 | . | TRBV11-3 | CASSASQGPSGNTIYF | TGTGCCAGCAGCGCCTCTCAGGGCCCCTCTGGAAACACCATATATTTT
. | TRBJ2-7 | . | TRBV25-1 | CASSRSTGEQYF | TGTGCCAGCTCCCGATCGACGGGCGAGCAGTACTTC
TRBD1 | TRBJ2-4 | . | TRBV4-3 | CASSLRDRESNIQYF | TGCGCCAGCAGCCTACGGGACAGGGAATCAAACATTCAGTACTTC
. | TRBJ2-7 | . | TRBV11-3 | CASSIGGYSGEQYF | TGTGCCAGCAGCATTGGCGGGTACTCGGGCGAGCAGTACTTC
. | TRBJ2-1 | . | TRBV9 | CASSVGDSRNEQFF | TGTGCCAGCAGCGTAGGGGACTCCAGGAATGAGCAGTTCTTC
TRBD1 | TRBJ2-3 | . | TRBV5-4 | CASSNHRGLSTDTQYF | TGTGCCAGCAGCAACCACAGGGGGCTAAGCACAGATACGCAGTATTTT
TRBD1 | TRBJ2-1 | . | TRBV11-2 | CASSRQGTSYNEQFF | TGTGCCAGCAGCAGACAGGGCACCTCCTACAATGAGCAGTTCTTC
. | TRBJ1-4 | . | TRBV28 | CASSSPTRSEKLFF | TGTGCCAGCAGTTCCCCGACGAGGAGTGAAAAACTGTTTTTT
. | TRBJ2-7 | once | TRBV5-6 | CASSRPLEFMYEQYF | TGTGCCAGCAGCCGCCCCCTAGAATTCATGTACGAGCAGTACTTC
TRBD1 | TRBJ1-2 | . | TRBV10-3 | CAISESMGQNYGYTF | TGTGCCATCAGCGAATCCATGGGACAGAACTATGGCTACACCTTC
. | TRBJ2-7 | . | TRBV6-5 | CASSYGRSTGYEQYF | TGTGCCAGCAGTTACGGCAGGTCGACGGGATACGAGCAGTACTTC
TRBD2 | TRBJ2-3 | . | TRBV10-3 | CAIRRGAGGNTDTQYF | TGTGCCATCAGGAGGGGAGCGGGAGGGAACACAGATACGCAGTATTTT
. | TRBJ1-5 | few | TRBV4-2 | CASSQESLGRPQHF | TGTGCCAGCAGCCAAGAAAGTCTAGGGCGGCCCCAGCATTTT
. | TRBJ2-6 | few | TRBV19 | CASSITPSGANVLTF | TGTGCCAGTAGTATAACACCCTCTGGGGCCAACGTCCTGACTTTC
TRBD1 | TRBJ2-7 | . | TRBV9 | CASSVGQGVYEQYF | TGTGCCAGCAGCGTAGGACAGGGAGTCTACGAGCAGTACTTC
TRBD2 | TRBJ2-1 | . | TRBV5-4 | CASSSPPIGTSGREQFF | TGTGCCAGCAGCTCACCACCTATCGGGACTAGCGGGAGGGAGCAGTTCTTC
. | TRBJ1-1 | . | TRBV21-1 | CASSPPRGLITLKAFF | TGTGCCAGCAGCCCACCCCGGGGGTTAATAACACTGAAAGCTTTCTTT
TRBD2 | TRBJ2-1 | . | TRBV5-5 | CASSLMAGDYNEQFF | TGTGCCAGCAGCTTGATGGCGGGAGACTACAATGAGCAGTTCTTC